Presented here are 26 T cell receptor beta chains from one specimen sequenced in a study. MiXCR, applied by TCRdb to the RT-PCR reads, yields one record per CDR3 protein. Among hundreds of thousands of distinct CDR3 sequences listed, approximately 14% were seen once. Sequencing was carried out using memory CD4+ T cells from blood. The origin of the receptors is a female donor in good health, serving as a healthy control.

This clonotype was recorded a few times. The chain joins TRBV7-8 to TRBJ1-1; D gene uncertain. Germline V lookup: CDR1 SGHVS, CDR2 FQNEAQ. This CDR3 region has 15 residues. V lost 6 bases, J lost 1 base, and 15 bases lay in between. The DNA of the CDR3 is TGTGCCAGCAGTCTACTAAGTGCTTCGAACACTGAAGCTTTCTTT. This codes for CASSLLSASNTEAFF.

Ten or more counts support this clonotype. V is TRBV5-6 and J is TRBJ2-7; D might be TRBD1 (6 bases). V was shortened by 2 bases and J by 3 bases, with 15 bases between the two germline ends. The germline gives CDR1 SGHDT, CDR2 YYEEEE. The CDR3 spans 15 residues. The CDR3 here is CASSFRDKSYYEQYF. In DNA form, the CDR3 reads TGTGCCAGCAGCTTCCGGGACAAATCTTACTACGAGCAGTACTTC.

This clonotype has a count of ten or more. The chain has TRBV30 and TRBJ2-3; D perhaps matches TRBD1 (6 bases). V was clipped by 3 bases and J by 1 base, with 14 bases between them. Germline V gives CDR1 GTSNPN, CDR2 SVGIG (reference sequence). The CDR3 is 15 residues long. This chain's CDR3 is CAWSGQGSRTDTQYF. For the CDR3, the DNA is TGTGCCTGGAGCGGTCAGGGGAGTCGCACAGATACGCAGTATTTT.

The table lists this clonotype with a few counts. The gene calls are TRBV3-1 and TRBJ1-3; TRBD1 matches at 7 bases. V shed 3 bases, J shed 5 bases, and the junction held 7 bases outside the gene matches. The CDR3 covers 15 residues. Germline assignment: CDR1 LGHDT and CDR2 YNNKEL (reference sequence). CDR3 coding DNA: TGTGCCAGCAGCCAGTTAGGGACAGAGAGAAACACCATATATTTT. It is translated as CASSQLGTERNTIYF.

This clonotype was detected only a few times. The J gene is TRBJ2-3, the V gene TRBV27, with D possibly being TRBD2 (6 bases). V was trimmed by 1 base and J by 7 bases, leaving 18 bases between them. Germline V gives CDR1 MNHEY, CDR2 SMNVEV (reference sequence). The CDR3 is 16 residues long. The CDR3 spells CASSLYAGWSGHTQYF. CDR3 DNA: TGTGCCAGCAGTTTATATGCGGGATGGTCCGGGCATACGCAGTATTTT.

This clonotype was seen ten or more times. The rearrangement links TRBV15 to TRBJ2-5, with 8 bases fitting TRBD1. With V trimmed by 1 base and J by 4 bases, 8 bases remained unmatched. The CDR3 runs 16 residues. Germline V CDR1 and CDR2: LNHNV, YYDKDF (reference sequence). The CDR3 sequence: CATSRGGQGLAETQYF. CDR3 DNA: TGTGCCACCAGCAGAGGAGGACAGGGCCTAGCAGAGACCCAGTACTTC.

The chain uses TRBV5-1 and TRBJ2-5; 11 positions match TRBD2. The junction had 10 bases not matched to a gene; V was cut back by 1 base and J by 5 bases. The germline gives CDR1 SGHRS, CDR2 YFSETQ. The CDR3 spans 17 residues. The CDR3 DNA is TGCGCCAGCAGCTTGACTAGCGGGAGTTCTTCAGGGGAGACCCAGTACTTC. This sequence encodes CASSLTSGSSSGETQYF.

The CDR3 here is CASSYTGGGGYTF. The CDR3 DNA reads TGTGCCAGCAGCTACACAGGGGGCGGGGGCTACACCTTC. The rearrangement joins TRBV7-2 to TRBJ1-2, with TRBD1 matching over 9 bases. Germline loops: CDR1 SGHTA, CDR2 FQGNSA. CDR3 size: 13 residues. V gave up 4 bases and J gave up 8 bases; unmatched junction bases: 5.

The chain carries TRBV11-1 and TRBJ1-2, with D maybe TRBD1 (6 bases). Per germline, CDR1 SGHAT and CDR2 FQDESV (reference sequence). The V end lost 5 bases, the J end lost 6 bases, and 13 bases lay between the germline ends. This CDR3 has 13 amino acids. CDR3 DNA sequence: TGTGCCAGCAGCGTGACAGGATCGGATGGCTACACCTTC. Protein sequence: CASSVTGSDGYTF. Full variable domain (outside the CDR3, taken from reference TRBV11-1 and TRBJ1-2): EAEVAQSPRYKITEKSQAVAFWCDPISGHATLYWYRQILGQGPELLVQFQDESVVDDSQLPKDRFSAERLKGVDSTLKIQPAELGDSAMYLCASSVTGSDGYTFGSGTRLTVV.

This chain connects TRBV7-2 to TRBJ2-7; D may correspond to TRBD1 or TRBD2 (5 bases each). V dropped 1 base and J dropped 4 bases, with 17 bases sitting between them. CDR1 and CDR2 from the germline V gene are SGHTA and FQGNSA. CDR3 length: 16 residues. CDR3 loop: CASSLVTAGTLYEQYF. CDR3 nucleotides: TGTGCCAGCAGCTTAGTAACCGCAGGGACGTTGTACGAGCAGTACTTC.

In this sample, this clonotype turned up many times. CDR3 loop: CASSERGHEQYF. DNA of the CDR3: TGTGCCAGCAGCGAACGAGGGCACGAGCAGTACTTC. The chain joins TRBV6-6 to TRBJ2-7, with D possibly TRBD2 on 5 matching bases. V dropped 6 bases and J dropped 5 bases, with 11 bases sitting between them. This CDR3 contains 12 residues. Germline CDR1 MNHNY, CDR2 SVGAGI (reference sequence).

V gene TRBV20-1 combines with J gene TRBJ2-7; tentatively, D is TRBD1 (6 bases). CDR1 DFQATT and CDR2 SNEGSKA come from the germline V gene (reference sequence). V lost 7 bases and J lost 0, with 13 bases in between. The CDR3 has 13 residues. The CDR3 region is CSVLQGTSYEQYF. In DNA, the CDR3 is TGCAGTGTTCTCCAGGGGACCTCCTACGAGCAGTACTTC.

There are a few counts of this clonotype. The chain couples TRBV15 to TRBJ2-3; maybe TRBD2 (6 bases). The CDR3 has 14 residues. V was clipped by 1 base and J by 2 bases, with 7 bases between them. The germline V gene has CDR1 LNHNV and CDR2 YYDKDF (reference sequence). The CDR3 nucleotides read TGTGCCACCAGCAGAGGCGGGAACACAGATACGCAGTATTTT. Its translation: CATSRGGNTDTQYF.

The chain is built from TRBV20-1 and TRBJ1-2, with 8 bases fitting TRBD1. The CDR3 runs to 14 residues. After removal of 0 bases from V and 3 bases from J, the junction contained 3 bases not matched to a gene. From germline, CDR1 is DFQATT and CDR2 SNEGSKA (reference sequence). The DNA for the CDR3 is TGCAGTGCTAGAGATCCCAGGGGGCACTATGGCTACACCTTC. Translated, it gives CSARDPRGHYGYTF.

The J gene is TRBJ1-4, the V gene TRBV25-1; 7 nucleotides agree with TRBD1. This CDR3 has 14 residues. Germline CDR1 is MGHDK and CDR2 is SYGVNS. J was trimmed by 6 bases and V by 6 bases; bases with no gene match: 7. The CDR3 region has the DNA TGTGCCAGCAGGGGAATCAGGGGGGATGAAAAACTGTTTTTT. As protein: CASRGIRGDEKLFF.

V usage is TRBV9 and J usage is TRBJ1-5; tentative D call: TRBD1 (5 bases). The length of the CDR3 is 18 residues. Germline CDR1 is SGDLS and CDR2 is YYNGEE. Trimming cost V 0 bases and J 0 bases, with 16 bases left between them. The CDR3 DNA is TGTGCCAGCAGCGTAGGGGGGTTGTATGTGGGTAGCAATCAGCCCCAGCATTTT. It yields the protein CASSVGGLYVGSNQPQHF.

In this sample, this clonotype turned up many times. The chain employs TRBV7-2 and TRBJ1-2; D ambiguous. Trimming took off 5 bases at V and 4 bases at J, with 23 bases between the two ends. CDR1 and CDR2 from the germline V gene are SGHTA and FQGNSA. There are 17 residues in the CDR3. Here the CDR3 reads CASSVSPEWSRGYGYTF. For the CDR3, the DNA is TGTGCCAGCAGCGTCTCCCCTGAGTGGAGCCGGGGCTATGGCTACACCTTC.

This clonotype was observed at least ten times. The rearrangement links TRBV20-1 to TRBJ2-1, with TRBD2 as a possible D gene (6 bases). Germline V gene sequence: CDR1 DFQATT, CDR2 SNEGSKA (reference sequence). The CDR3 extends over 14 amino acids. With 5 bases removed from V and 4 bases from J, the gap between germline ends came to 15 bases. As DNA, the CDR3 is TGCAGTGCTCTGGACTACCTTGGGTACAATGAGCAGTTCTTC. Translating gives CSALDYLGYNEQFF.

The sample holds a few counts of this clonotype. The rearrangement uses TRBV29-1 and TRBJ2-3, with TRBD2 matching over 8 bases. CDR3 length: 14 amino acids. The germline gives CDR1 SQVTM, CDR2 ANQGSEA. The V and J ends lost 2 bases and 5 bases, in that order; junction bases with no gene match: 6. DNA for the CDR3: TGCAGCGTTGAATCGGGACTAGTATTAGATACGCAGTATTTT. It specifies CSVESGLVLDTQYF.

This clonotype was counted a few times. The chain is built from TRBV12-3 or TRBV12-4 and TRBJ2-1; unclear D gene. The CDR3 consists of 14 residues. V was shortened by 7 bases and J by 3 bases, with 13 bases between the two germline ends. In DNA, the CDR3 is TGTGCCAGCACCACCATTGCCTTCTACAATGAGCAGTTCTTC. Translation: CASTTIAFYNEQFF.

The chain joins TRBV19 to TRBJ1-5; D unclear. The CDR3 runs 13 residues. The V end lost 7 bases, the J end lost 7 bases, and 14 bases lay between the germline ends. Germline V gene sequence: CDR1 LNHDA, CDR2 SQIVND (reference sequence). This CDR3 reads CASTGREEQPQHF. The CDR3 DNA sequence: TGTGCCAGTACGGGAAGGGAGGAGCAGCCCCAGCATTTT.

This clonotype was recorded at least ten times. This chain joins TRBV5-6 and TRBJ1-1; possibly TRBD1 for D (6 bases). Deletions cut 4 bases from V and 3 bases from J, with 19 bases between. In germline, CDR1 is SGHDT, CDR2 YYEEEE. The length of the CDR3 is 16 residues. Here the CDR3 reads CASSAYRVGRDTEAFF. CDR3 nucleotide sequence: TGTGCCAGCAGCGCCTACAGGGTAGGTCGGGACACTGAAGCTTTCTTT. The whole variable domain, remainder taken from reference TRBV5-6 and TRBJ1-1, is DAGVTQSPTHLIKTRGQQVTLRCSPKSGHDTVSWYQQALGQGPQFIFQYYEEEERQRGNFPDRFSGHQFPNYSSELNVNALLLGDSALYLCASSAYRVGRDTEAFFGQGTRLTVV.

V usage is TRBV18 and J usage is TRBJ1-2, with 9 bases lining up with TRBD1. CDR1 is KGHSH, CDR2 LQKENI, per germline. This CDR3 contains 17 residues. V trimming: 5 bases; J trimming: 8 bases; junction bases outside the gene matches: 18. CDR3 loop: CASSDGTGSHRSMGYTF. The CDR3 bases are TGTGCCAGCTCAGATGGGACAGGGAGCCACCGTTCTATGGGCTACACCTTC. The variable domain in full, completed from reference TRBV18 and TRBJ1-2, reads NAGVMQNPRHLVRRRGQEARLRCSPMKGHSHVYWYRQLPEEGLKFMVYLQKENIIDESGMPKERFSAEFPKEGPSILRIQQVVRGDSAAYFCASSDGTGSHRSMGYTFGSGTRLTVV.

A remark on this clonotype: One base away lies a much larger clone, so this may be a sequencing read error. The CDR3 loop is CSEVPAAGTSGKTLYF. Written as DNA, the CDR3 is TGCAGTGAAGTACCGGCTGCTGGGACTAGCGGGAAGACCCTGTACTTC. The chain combines TRBV20-1 with TRBJ2-5; 13 positions agree with TRBD2. Germline assignment: CDR1 DFQATT and CDR2 SNEGSKA (reference sequence). This CDR3 comprises 16 residues.

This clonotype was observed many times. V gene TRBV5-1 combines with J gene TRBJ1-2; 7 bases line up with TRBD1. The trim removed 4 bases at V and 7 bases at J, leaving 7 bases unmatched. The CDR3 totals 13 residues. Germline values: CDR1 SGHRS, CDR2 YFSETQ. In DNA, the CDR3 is TGCGCCAGCAGCCGCGAGGGGGCTCGTGGCTACACCTTC. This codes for CASSREGARGYTF.

The CDR3 sequence is CASSLGTVKNIQYF. DNA of the CDR3: TGTGCCAGCAGTTTAGGGACAGTTAAAAACATTCAGTACTTC. The chain recombines TRBV28 with TRBJ2-4; 7 bases align to TRBD1. The germline CDR1 and CDR2 sequences are MDHEN and SYDVKM. This CDR3 has 14 residues. V lost 2 bases, J lost 4 bases, and 2 bases stayed unmatched.